The rows below give T cell receptor beta chains drawn from one sample of a study of CD8 T cells in ankylosing spondylitis. TCRdb itself ran the 5' RACE reads through MiXCR, one entry per CDR3 protein. This sample yields around 340,000 distinct CDR3 sequences, of which approximately 15% are seen a single time; less than 1.1% belongs to the top ten. The material sequenced was blood, either unsorted or a sorted T cell fraction (not recorded which). The source is a male donor with ankylosing spondylitis or in good health (not recorded which). Both conserved end residues are part of each CDR3. Fields, in order: clone size, J gene, V gene, CDR3 protein. Clone sizes are given selectively: once, few, many, or a class where the clone is expanded.

-	TRBJ2-1	TRBV6-5	CASSSGLRDGEQFF
many	TRBJ2-3	TRBV20-1	CSASEASGGRDTQYF
-	TRBJ1-1	TRBV10-3	CAISDRGLRNTEAFF
many	TRBJ1-2	TRBV4-1	CASSQENRAAIRYTF
many	TRBJ1-1	TRBV9	CASSVEIKGNTEAFF
-	TRBJ1-1	TRBV5-1	CASSFSGHNTEAFF
few	TRBJ1-1	TRBV20-1	CSARYSPLSEAFF
-	TRBJ2-7	TRBV27	CASIGAGRDRYEQYF
few	TRBJ2-7	TRBV15	CATSRDYSQLSYEQYF
-	TRBJ1-4	TRBV7-8	CASSLAGTGLNEKLFF
many	TRBJ2-2	TRBV7-2	CASRVGGNTGELFF
many	TRBJ2-2	TRBV5-1	CASSLTGQDTGELFF
few	TRBJ2-7	TRBV20-1	CSASRQGRNNEQYF
few	TRBJ1-2	TRBV20-1	CSARDNYGYTF
many	TRBJ1-1	TRBV4-1	CASSQQPTTGTPTEAFF
few	TRBJ2-7	TRBV28	CASSPPRASGGSYEQYF
many	TRBJ1-3	TRBV6-5	CASSYGRPSSGNTIYF
once	TRBJ2-1	TRBV20-1	CSARDSGLGNNEQFF
once	TRBJ2-7	TRBV28	CASSLPDSLGNEQYF
few	TRBJ2-5	TRBV20-1	CSARDRGTGEETQYF
many	TRBJ1-6	TRBV29-1	CSARDGERAPLHF
few	TRBJ2-5	TRBV3-1	CASSPHGLAAQETQYF
few	TRBJ2-1	TRBV6-5	CASSYSIGATGGFYEQFF
few	TRBJ2-5	TRBV4-1	CASSQETSGNPQETQYF
few	TRBJ2-5	TRBV28	CASSSPLGGAGETQYF
-	TRBJ2-1	TRBV12-3/TRBV12-4	CASRKPTGGNNEQFF
few	TRBJ1-2	TRBV9	CASRYTPDDSYGYTF
many	TRBJ1-1	TRBV5-6	CASSLATGRAFF
-	TRBJ2-3	TRBV20-1	CSAPPPAGSSTDTQYF
-	TRBJ2-3	TRBV19	CASSIRQGRTDTQYF
many	TRBJ2-6	TRBV5-1	CASSLVGGANVLTF
once	TRBJ2-5	TRBV20-1	CSARVGGQETQYF
few	TRBJ2-7	TRBV20-1	CSASLLDEQYF
-	TRBJ1-1	TRBV7-9	CASSLEEGWNTEAFF
few	TRBJ2-1	TRBV27	CASSLWQGSYNEQFF
few	TRBJ2-5	TRBV10-3	CAISERGTQYF
few	TRBJ2-3	TRBV9	CASSVHQGALSTDTQYF
-	TRBJ2-3	TRBV20-1	CSAPRLGAGGTGDTQYF
-	TRBJ2-3	TRBV20-1	CSARDYRGGQPSAEYF
-	TRBJ2-7	TRBV25-1	CASSVPGQGPLHF
few	TRBJ2-1	TRBV7-2	CASSPGLVIGGYNEQFF
few	TRBJ1-6	TRBV6-1	CASRMQGYNSPLHF
few	TRBJ2-6	TRBV5-1	CASSLELGDGANVLTF
few	TRBJ2-1	TRBV12-3/TRBV12-4	CASTKTSSYNEQFF
many	TRBJ2-1	TRBV3-1	CASSPVAGASYNEQFF
-	TRBJ2-3	TRBV5-1	CASSPTSPTDTQYF
-	TRBJ1-1	TRBV19	CASSSKGNTEAFF
-	TRBJ2-1	TRBV27	CASRWDRGNNEQFF
-	TRBJ1-2	TRBV10-3	CAISGDRFYGYTF
-	TRBJ2-1	TRBV10-3	CAISASRGQGDEQFF